A single sample is the source of the 19 T cell receptor beta chains below, sequenced in a study of persistence of HIV-infected CD4 T cells. Overlapping HIV-1 Gag 15-mer peptides at around 0.91 ug per peptide per mL were used. CD40L/CD69 double-negative CD45RO-high memory CD4+ T cells were collected. Sequencing used immunoSEQ version 4 in survey mode. Data came from immunoSEQ multiplex PCR; TCRdb stores just in-frame clones and leaves some out. Counted here are roughly 60,000 clones, about four fifths occurring once; the ten biggest clones make up 1.5% to 2%. For these TCRs, the target antigens are not known. Source: CD4+ T cells sorted from PBMCs after 18-hour stimulation, taken from a patient who received antiretroviral therapy. The receptors were sampled from an adult man with HIV who was CMV-seropositive.

The chain combines TRBV6-2 or TRBV6-3 with TRBJ2-2, with D possibly TRBD2 on 6 matching bases. Trimming stripped 6 bases from V and 7 bases from J, with 24 bases between. CDR3 length: 17 residues. Germline CDR1 and CDR2: MNHEY and SVGEGT. DNA for the CDR3: TGTGCCAGCAGCCCCACGGGCGGGGTGACTTTTTTCGGGGAGCTGTTTTTT. It is translated as CASSPTGGVTFFGELFF.

The gene calls are TRBV27 and TRBJ1-3; D is possibly TRBD1 (5 bases). There are 15 residues in the CDR3. The V end was cut by 1 base, the J end by 2 bases, with 9 bases between. CDR1 is MNHEY and CDR2 is SMNVEV in the germline V gene (reference sequence). CDR3 bases: TGTGCCAGCAGTTTATTCGGGGGAACTGGAAACACCATATATTTT. Protein: CASSLFGGTGNTIYF.

This clone appeared a single time. The gene calls are TRBV9 and TRBJ1-6; D perhaps matches TRBD1 (6 bases). Germline V gene sequence: CDR1 SGDLS, CDR2 YYNGEE. V was trimmed by 6 bases and J by 7 bases, leaving 17 bases between them. This CDR3 is built from 15 residues. CDR3 sequence: CASNPPGAENSPLHF. The CDR3 DNA reads TGTGCCAGCAACCCCCCAGGGGCGGAAAATTCACCCCTCCACTTT.

The chain is built from TRBV6-5 and TRBJ1-5, with D tentatively TRBD1 (5 bases). Trimming took off 6 bases at V and 5 bases at J, with 17 bases between the two ends. The germline CDR1 and CDR2 sequences are MNHEY and SVGAGI. The CDR3 runs 15 residues. The CDR3 DNA sequence: TGTGCCAGCAGCCTTGCTGGGGGTTCGGATCAGCCCCAGCATTTT. Protein product: CASSLAGGSDQPQHF.

The V call is TRBV5-4, the J call TRBJ2-1, with D maybe TRBD2 (5 bases). Germline loops: CDR1 SGHNT, CDR2 YYREEE (reference sequence). The length of the CDR3 is 14 residues. Deletions cut 4 bases from V and 12 bases from J, with 20 bases between. CDR3 in amino acids: CASSIPSVGDRQFF. The DNA of the CDR3 is TGTGCCAGCAGCATCCCGTCGGTCGGGGATAGGCAGTTCTTC.

The gene calls are TRBV7-3 and TRBJ2-3, with D perhaps being TRBD1 or TRBD2 (5 bases each). CDR1 is SGHTA, CDR2 FQGTGA, per germline. This CDR3 is built from 18 residues. V lost 0 bases and J 0 bases, leaving 16 bases between the germline ends. The CDR3 loop is CASSLTGDRDRSTDTQYF. The CDR3 bases are TGTGCCAGCAGCTTAACAGGAGACCGGGACCGTAGCACAGATACGCAGTATTTT.

The chain joins TRBV4-1 to TRBJ2-3; 7 positions match TRBD1. The CDR3 is made up of 16 amino acids. Germline lookup yields CDR1 MGHRA and CDR2 YSYEKL. Germline trimming cut 0 bases from V and 8 bases from J; bases unmatched to any gene: 11. The CDR3 DNA follows: TGCGCCAGCAGCCAAGATGACAGGGCCGGTACGGGTACGCAGTATTTT. Amino acid sequence: CASSQDDRAGTGTQYF.

The chain carries TRBV19 and TRBJ2-1, with D possibly being TRBD2 (5 bases). In germline, CDR1 is LNHDA, CDR2 SQIVND (reference sequence). V was cut by 1 base and J by 10 bases, with 8 bases left in between. This CDR3 spans 12 amino acids. The CDR3 sequence is CASSIGGEEQFF. The CDR3 DNA reads TGTGCCAGTAGTATAGGGGGAGAGGAGCAGTTCTTC.

This chain connects TRBV6-4 to TRBJ2-4, with D tentatively TRBD1 or TRBD2 (5 bases each). CDR3 length: 13 residues. Germline CDR1 and CDR2: MRHNA and SNTAGT. The germline V and J ends were trimmed by 3 bases and 10 bases, with 13 bases remaining between them. This CDR3 is CASSEGVRGIQYF. The CDR3, as DNA: TGTGCCAGCAGTGAGGGCGTGAGGGGTATTCAGTACTTC.

In its sample, this clone was seen once. The V and J genes are TRBV29-1 and TRBJ1-2; possibly TRBD1 for D (5 bases). CDR3 size: 14 residues. V dropped 3 bases and J dropped 8 bases, with 19 bases sitting between them. Germline V gene lookup returns CDR1 SQVTM and CDR2 ANQGSEA. CDR3 DNA: TGCAGCGTTGATGGCCACAGGTTATTGGGGGGCTACACCTTC. It codes for CSVDGHRLLGGYTF.

The V and J genes are TRBV5-1 and TRBJ1-4, with TRBD1 as a possible D gene (5 bases). Between the trimmed V and J ends, which lost 4 bases and 4 bases, there was a span of 20 bases. Germline CDR1 and CDR2: SGHRS and YFSETQ. This CDR3 is 17 amino acids long. CDR3 in DNA: TGCGCCAGCAGCGCCGGGACCGCAACCCCACTTAATGAAAAACTGTTTTTT. Protein: CASSAGTATPLNEKLFF.

The V call is TRBV19, the J call TRBJ2-1; 9 bases match TRBD1. Germline assignment: CDR1 LNHDA and CDR2 SQIVND (reference sequence). CDR3 size: 16 residues. Losses at the gene ends were 3 bases for V and 7 bases for J; bases not matched to a gene: 10. CDR3 DNA sequence: TGTGCCAGTAGTATTAGGTCTACAGGGGGCATTAATGAGCAGTTCTTC. Translated, it gives CASSIRSTGGINEQFF.

The rearrangement uses TRBV2 and TRBJ1-1; no clear D. The CDR3 runs 10 residues. The germline CDR1 and CDR2 sequences are SNHLY and FYNNEI. The V gene lost 5 bases and the J gene lost 3 bases, with 1 base spanning the gap. CDR3 loop: CASSYTEAFF. CDR3 nucleotides: TGTGCCAGCAGTTACACTGAAGCTTTCTTT.

This clone was seen a few times. The chain has TRBV3-1 (or the pseudogene TRBV3-2) and TRBJ2-3; D is undetermined. The V gene's germline CDR1 is LGHDT and CDR2 YNNKEL (reference sequence). V lost 3 bases to trimming and J lost 11 bases, with 18 bases between them. This CDR3 has 14 residues. In nucleotides, the CDR3 is TGTGCCAGCAGCCATCTTAGGGATCTCCGAAGGCAGTATTTT. Protein: CASSHLRDLRRQYF.

The chain joins TRBV7-2 to TRBJ1-1; TRBD1 matches 8 bases. This CDR3 spans 13 amino acids. Germline CDR1 is SGHTA and CDR2 is FQGNSA. The V segment lost 5 bases and the J segment 10 bases; nucleotides outside the gene matches: 9. The CDR3 is CASSTQGAKGAFF. The CDR3 DNA reads TGTGCCAGCAGCACCCAGGGGGCAAAGGGAGCTTTCTTT.

The rearrangement links TRBV25-1 to TRBJ2-7, with TRBD2 matching 10 bases. With V trimmed by 4 bases and J by 0 bases, 6 bases remained unmatched. This CDR3 contains 16 residues. Germline V gene lookup returns CDR1 MGHDK and CDR2 SYGVNS. The CDR3 is CASSGGLAALSYEQYF. For the CDR3, the DNA is TGTGCCAGCAGTGGTGGACTAGCGGCCCTCTCCTACGAGCAGTACTTC.

The gene calls are TRBV7-9 and TRBJ2-7; 7 bases are a match to TRBD1. The CDR3 is made up of 16 amino acids. Germline V gene lookup returns CDR1 SEHNR and CDR2 FQNEAQ (reference sequence). V dropped 4 bases and J dropped 2; count of bases not matched to a gene: 11. The CDR3 coding sequence is TGTGCCAGCAGCTCAATCCAGGGGGTTACTACCTACGAGCAGTACTTC. Residues: CASSSIQGVTTYEQYF.

The chain carries TRBV14 and TRBJ2-2; possibly TRBD1 for D (6 bases). Looked up from germline, CDR1 is SGHDN and CDR2 is FVKESK. Trimming took off 7 bases at V and 3 bases at J, with 9 bases between the two ends. CDR3 length: 13 amino acids. CDR3 DNA sequence: TGTGCCAGCACCGGACAGTACACCGGGGAGCTGTTTTTT. Amino acid sequence: CASTGQYTGELFF.

This chain uses TRBV7-9 with TRBJ2-7, with 8 bases aligning to TRBD1. This CDR3 is 14 amino acids long. Germline CDR1 and CDR2: SEHNR and FQNEAQ (reference sequence). V gave up 4 bases and J gave up 7 bases; unmatched junction bases: 9. The DNA of the CDR3 is TGTGCCAGCAGCTCCGGGACAGGTCGAGGGGAGCAGTACTTC. Translation gives CASSSGTGRGEQYF.